These T cell receptor beta chains were read from a single sample in a study of blood T cell repertoires in COVID-19. Clones were read by immunoSEQ multiplex PCR, and TCRdb kept only the in-frame ones, dropping some. In the table there are some 200,000 clones, around 84% of which are singletons. Sequencing was performed on peripheral blood. These receptors all come from a man aged 50-60 years who had recovered from COVID-19. The CDR3 runs from the conserved cysteine through the conserved F or W. Each record gives: J gene, V gene, clone size, D gene, CDR3 DNA, CDR3 protein. D genes are given only for firm matches. Clone size is given for some rows only: seen once, a few or many times, or a class if the clone is expanded.

j_gene: TRBJ2-7
v_gene: TRBV10-3
abundance: .
d_gene: .
CDR3nt: TGTGCCATCAGTGACGGCGGGGGCCCAGACGAGCAGTACTTC
CDR3aa: CAISDGGGPDEQYF

j_gene: TRBJ2-7
v_gene: TRBV10-3
abundance: .
d_gene: TRBD1
CDR3nt: TGTGCCATCAGTGAGAAAGGACAGGGGGCGTGGGAGCAGTACTTC
CDR3aa: CAISEKGQGAWEQYF

j_gene: TRBJ2-1
v_gene: TRBV4-2
abundance: .
d_gene: TRBD1
CDR3nt: TGTGCCAGCAGCCAGGCGCAGGGACAGGGGAACAATGAGCAGTTCTTC
CDR3aa: CASSQAQGQGNNEQFF

j_gene: TRBJ2-7
v_gene: TRBV28
abundance: .
d_gene: .
CDR3nt: TGTGCCAGCAGTTTACGCGTTCAGGGGCGGAACGAGCAGTACTTC
CDR3aa: CASSLRVQGRNEQYF

j_gene: TRBJ1-3
v_gene: TRBV11-2
abundance: .
d_gene: .
CDR3nt: TGTGCCAGCAGCTTTCAGACAGTCTCTGGAAACACCATATATTTT
CDR3aa: CASSFQTVSGNTIYF

j_gene: TRBJ2-5
v_gene: TRBV5-1
abundance: .
d_gene: .
CDR3nt: TGCGCCAGCAGCGTCCTGCAGGGCCGGGAGACCCAGTACTTC
CDR3aa: CASSVLQGRETQYF

j_gene: TRBJ2-7
v_gene: TRBV15
abundance: .
d_gene: TRBD2
CDR3nt: TGTGCCACCAGCAGGGAACCGGGGACTAGCGGGGGCAGCTCCTACGAGCAGTACTTC
CDR3aa: CATSREPGTSGGSSYEQYF

j_gene: TRBJ2-7
v_gene: TRBV9
abundance: once
d_gene: .
CDR3nt: TGTGCCAGCAGCGTATCCCCTGCGGTTATCTACGAGCAGTACTTC
CDR3aa: CASSVSPAVIYEQYF

j_gene: TRBJ1-1
v_gene: TRBV12-3/TRBV12-4
abundance: .
d_gene: .
CDR3nt: TGTGCCAGCAGCTCGCAGGGGCACCGTGAAGCTTTCTTT
CDR3aa: CASSSQGHREAFF

j_gene: TRBJ1-2
v_gene: TRBV9
abundance: .
d_gene: .
CDR3nt: TGTGCCAGCAGAGCAGGGACACCCAAATATAACTATGGCTACACCTTC
CDR3aa: CASRAGTPKYNYGYTF

j_gene: TRBJ1-2
v_gene: TRBV6-5
abundance: .
d_gene: .
CDR3nt: TGTGCCAGCAGTTACTACAGGGAAACCTATGGCTACACCTTC
CDR3aa: CASSYYRETYGYTF

j_gene: TRBJ2-1
v_gene: TRBV19
abundance: .
d_gene: .
CDR3nt: TGTGCCAGTACCCAGGAGGGGAGGAGCTACAATGAGCAGTTCTTC
CDR3aa: CASTQEGRSYNEQFF

j_gene: TRBJ2-7
v_gene: TRBV5-1
abundance: few
d_gene: TRBD2
CDR3nt: TGCGCCAGCAGCTTGGGGCTAGCGGACTCCTACGAGCAGTACTTC
CDR3aa: CASSLGLADSYEQYF

j_gene: TRBJ2-7
v_gene: TRBV28
abundance: .
d_gene: .
CDR3nt: TGTGCCAGCAGTTCAGACCTGAGGAAGCAGTACTTC
CDR3aa: CASSSDLRKQYF

j_gene: TRBJ1-1
v_gene: TRBV19
abundance: .
d_gene: .
CDR3nt: TGTGCCAGTAGACTGGGCATGAACACTGAAGCTTTCTTT
CDR3aa: CASRLGMNTEAFF

j_gene: TRBJ2-3
v_gene: TRBV2
abundance: .
d_gene: TRBD2
CDR3nt: TGTGCCAGCAGTGGTCGACTAGCGGGGTACACAGATACGCAGTATTTT
CDR3aa: CASSGRLAGYTDTQYF

j_gene: TRBJ2-3
v_gene: TRBV7-9
abundance: .
d_gene: .
CDR3nt: TGTGCCAGCAGCTTAGAGGCGGGGTCCACAGATACGCAGTATTTT
CDR3aa: CASSLEAGSTDTQYF

j_gene: TRBJ2-7
v_gene: TRBV18
abundance: .
d_gene: .
CDR3nt: TGTGCCAGCTCACCAGACAGGACTTGGGAGCAGTACTTC
CDR3aa: CASSPDRTWEQYF

j_gene: TRBJ2-7
v_gene: TRBV18
abundance: once
d_gene: .
CDR3nt: TGTGCCAGCTCACCAACTCGGGGCTACGAGCAGTACTTC
CDR3aa: CASSPTRGYEQYF

j_gene: TRBJ2-1
v_gene: TRBV29-1
abundance: .
d_gene: TRBD2
CDR3nt: TGCAGCGCCTCTACTAGCGGGAGCACGCAGTTCTTC
CDR3aa: CSASTSGSTQFF

j_gene: TRBJ2-1
v_gene: TRBV5-8
abundance: .
d_gene: TRBD1
CDR3nt: TGTGCCAGCAGCCGGGACAGGGGAGGCTACAATGAACAGTTCTTC
CDR3aa: CASSRDRGGYNEQFF

j_gene: TRBJ2-5
v_gene: TRBV20-1
abundance: .
d_gene: TRBD2
CDR3nt: TGCAGTGCTAGTTACAAGCGGGAGCTCAGGGAGACCCAGTACTTC
CDR3aa: CSASYKRELRETQYF

j_gene: TRBJ1-2
v_gene: TRBV3-1/TRBV3-2
abundance: .
d_gene: TRBD1
CDR3nt: TGTGCCAGCAGCACCGACAGGGTTGGCCCTGGCTACACCTTC
CDR3aa: CASSTDRVGPGYTF

j_gene: TRBJ2-2
v_gene: TRBV7-2
abundance: .
d_gene: TRBD2
CDR3nt: TGTGCCAGCAGCTTAAGCGGGAGGGCCGTAGCCGGGGAGCTGTTTTTT
CDR3aa: CASSLSGRAVAGELFF

j_gene: TRBJ1-4
v_gene: TRBV19
abundance: .
d_gene: .
CDR3nt: TGTGCCAGTAGTAACCCCTGGACCGGGAATAATGAAAAACTGTTTTTT
CDR3aa: CASSNPWTGNNEKLFF

j_gene: TRBJ1-3
v_gene: TRBV30
abundance: .
d_gene: .
CDR3nt: TGTGCCTGGTGCAGGGGCCACAGCTCTGGAAACACCATATATTTT
CDR3aa: CAWCRGHSSGNTIYF

j_gene: TRBJ1-2
v_gene: TRBV7-2
abundance: .
d_gene: TRBD1
CDR3nt: TGTGCCAGCAGCTTCTACAAACCCCCTACAGGGGGGGACTATGGCTACACCTTC
CDR3aa: CASSFYKPPTGGDYGYTF

j_gene: TRBJ1-2
v_gene: TRBV3-1/TRBV3-2
abundance: .
d_gene: TRBD1
CDR3nt: TGTGCCAGCAGCCAAGAGAGTTACAGGGGGCTTGGCTACACCTTC
CDR3aa: CASSQESYRGLGYTF

j_gene: TRBJ1-3
v_gene: TRBV27
abundance: .
d_gene: .
CDR3nt: TGTGCCAGCAGTTTAGTAGCAGGGGCTGGAAACACCATATATTTT
CDR3aa: CASSLVAGAGNTIYF

j_gene: TRBJ2-6
v_gene: TRBV27
abundance: .
d_gene: .
CDR3nt: TGTGCCAGCAGTTCCCTGACCAGGCCCTCTGGGGCCAACGTCCTGACTTTC
CDR3aa: CASSSLTRPSGANVLTF

j_gene: TRBJ2-5
v_gene: TRBV11-3
abundance: .
d_gene: TRBD1
CDR3nt: TGTGCCAGCAGCACCGGGACAGGGGGCTTCGAGACCCAGTACTTC
CDR3aa: CASSTGTGGFETQYF

j_gene: TRBJ1-5
v_gene: TRBV19
abundance: .
d_gene: .
CDR3nt: TGTGCCAGTAGTATCTTTCGGGATCAGCCCCAGCATTTT
CDR3aa: CASSIFRDQPQHF

j_gene: TRBJ2-2
v_gene: TRBV5-1
abundance: .
d_gene: TRBD1
CDR3nt: TGCGCCAGCAGAAACACCGGGACAGCTGACACCGGGGAGCTGTTTTTT
CDR3aa: CASRNTGTADTGELFF

j_gene: TRBJ2-3
v_gene: TRBV7-9
abundance: once
d_gene: .
CDR3nt: TGTGCCAGCAGCGACAAAGACAGGTCCACAGATACGCAGTATTTT
CDR3aa: CASSDKDRSTDTQYF

j_gene: TRBJ1-2
v_gene: TRBV14
abundance: .
d_gene: .
CDR3nt: TGTGCCAGCAGCCAAAACAGGAGAAACTATGGCTACACCTTC
CDR3aa: CASSQNRRNYGYTF

j_gene: TRBJ2-2
v_gene: TRBV11-2
abundance: .
d_gene: TRBD1
CDR3nt: TGTGCCAGCAGCCACTCCGGGACAGCAATTACCGGGGAGCTGTTTTTT
CDR3aa: CASSHSGTAITGELFF

j_gene: TRBJ2-7
v_gene: TRBV7-2
abundance: .
d_gene: .
CDR3nt: TGTGCCAGCACCCTTGGGACTGCGGGCTACGAGCAGTACTTC
CDR3aa: CASTLGTAGYEQYF

j_gene: TRBJ2-1
v_gene: TRBV5-4
abundance: .
d_gene: TRBD2
CDR3nt: TGTGCCAGCAGGGGTGGGGCTAGCGGAAATGAGCAGTTCTTC
CDR3aa: CASRGGASGNEQFF

j_gene: TRBJ2-7
v_gene: TRBV24-1
abundance: few
d_gene: .
CDR3nt: TGTGCCACCAGTGACCCTGACAGTCACGAGCAGTACTTC
CDR3aa: CATSDPDSHEQYF

j_gene: TRBJ2-2
v_gene: TRBV2
abundance: .
d_gene: .
CDR3nt: TGTGCCTCCTACAGCGGGTATGAGAACGGGGAGCTGTTTTTT
CDR3aa: CASYSGYENGELFF

j_gene: TRBJ2-5
v_gene: TRBV3-1/TRBV3-2
abundance: .
d_gene: TRBD2
CDR3nt: TGTGCCAGCAGCCAGGGTTCTAGCGGGAGACAGACCCAGTACTTC
CDR3aa: CASSQGSSGRQTQYF

j_gene: TRBJ2-7
v_gene: TRBV28
abundance: .
d_gene: TRBD2
CDR3nt: TGTGCCAGCAGTTTCCCGACTAGCTGGGGGCAGTACTTC
CDR3aa: CASSFPTSWGQYF

j_gene: TRBJ2-7
v_gene: TRBV6-6
abundance: .
d_gene: TRBD2
CDR3nt: TGTGCCAGCAGTCCTGGGACTAGCGGGAGCGGCGAGCAGTACTTC
CDR3aa: CASSPGTSGSGEQYF

j_gene: TRBJ1-5
v_gene: TRBV28
abundance: .
d_gene: .
CDR3nt: TGTGCCAGCACAGGTTCCAATCAGCCCCAGCATTTT
CDR3aa: CASTGSNQPQHF

j_gene: TRBJ2-1
v_gene: TRBV2
abundance: .
d_gene: TRBD1
CDR3nt: TGTGCCAGTCAATACAGGGGGGAGCAGTTCTTC
CDR3aa: CASQYRGEQFF

j_gene: TRBJ2-5
v_gene: TRBV5-1
abundance: .
d_gene: TRBD2
CDR3nt: TGCGCCAGCAGGGGGGGGATGGCGGAGACCCAGTACTTC
CDR3aa: CASRGGMAETQYF

j_gene: TRBJ2-7
v_gene: TRBV18
abundance: .
d_gene: TRBD1
CDR3nt: TGTGCCAGCTCACGAATCCGGGACAGTTCCTACGAGCAGTACTTC
CDR3aa: CASSRIRDSSYEQYF

j_gene: TRBJ2-1
v_gene: TRBV19
abundance: once
d_gene: .
CDR3nt: TGTGCCAGTAGTATATCGACTCTACCCTACAATGAGCAGTTCTTC
CDR3aa: CASSISTLPYNEQFF

j_gene: TRBJ2-2
v_gene: TRBV3-1/TRBV3-2
abundance: .
d_gene: TRBD2
CDR3nt: TGTGCCAGCAGGAGGACTAGCGGGAGCAGTGGGGAGCTGTTTTTT
CDR3aa: CASRRTSGSSGELFF

j_gene: TRBJ1-1
v_gene: TRBV13
abundance: .
d_gene: .
CDR3nt: TGTGCCAGCAGCTTGGGGGGGTTGGGGAACACTGAAGCTTTCTTT
CDR3aa: CASSLGGLGNTEAFF

j_gene: TRBJ1-3
v_gene: TRBV2
abundance: .
d_gene: .
CDR3nt: TGTGCCAGCAGTGTCGTTGGTGTGAGCTCTGGAAACACCATATATTTT
CDR3aa: CASSVVGVSSGNTIYF

j_gene: TRBJ2-4
v_gene: TRBV29-1
abundance: few
d_gene: .
CDR3nt: TGCAGCGTTACCTCGGGACACACGGGGAACATTCAGTACTTC
CDR3aa: CSVTSGHTGNIQYF

j_gene: TRBJ2-5
v_gene: TRBV5-1
abundance: .
d_gene: .
CDR3nt: TGCGCCAGCAGCGCAGGGCTCCAAGAGACCCAGTACTTC
CDR3aa: CASSAGLQETQYF

j_gene: TRBJ1-2
v_gene: TRBV6-5
abundance: .
d_gene: .
CDR3nt: TGTGCCAGCAGTTACGGACAGCTTAACTATGGCTACACCTTC
CDR3aa: CASSYGQLNYGYTF

j_gene: TRBJ1-1
v_gene: TRBV27
abundance: once
d_gene: .
CDR3nt: TGTGCCAGCAGCTACCGCCGGGGGAACACTGAAGCTTTCTTT
CDR3aa: CASSYRRGNTEAFF

j_gene: TRBJ2-1
v_gene: TRBV7-8
abundance: .
d_gene: TRBD2
CDR3nt: TGTGCCAGCAGCTTGGGGCGCGGGAGGGCCCAGGAGCAGTTCTTC
CDR3aa: CASSLGRGRAQEQFF

j_gene: TRBJ1-1
v_gene: TRBV12-3/TRBV12-4
abundance: .
d_gene: .
CDR3nt: TGTGCCAGCAGCATGCAGGGGAACACTGAAGCTTTCTTT
CDR3aa: CASSMQGNTEAFF

j_gene: TRBJ1-5
v_gene: TRBV7-9
abundance: .
d_gene: .
CDR3nt: TGTGCCAGCAGCTTAGGACAGTTTAATCAGCCCCAGCATTTT
CDR3aa: CASSLGQFNQPQHF

j_gene: TRBJ1-5
v_gene: TRBV10-3
abundance: .
d_gene: .
CDR3nt: TGTGCCATCAGTGAGTCGGGGGGGAGTCAGCCCCAGCATTTT
CDR3aa: CAISESGGSQPQHF